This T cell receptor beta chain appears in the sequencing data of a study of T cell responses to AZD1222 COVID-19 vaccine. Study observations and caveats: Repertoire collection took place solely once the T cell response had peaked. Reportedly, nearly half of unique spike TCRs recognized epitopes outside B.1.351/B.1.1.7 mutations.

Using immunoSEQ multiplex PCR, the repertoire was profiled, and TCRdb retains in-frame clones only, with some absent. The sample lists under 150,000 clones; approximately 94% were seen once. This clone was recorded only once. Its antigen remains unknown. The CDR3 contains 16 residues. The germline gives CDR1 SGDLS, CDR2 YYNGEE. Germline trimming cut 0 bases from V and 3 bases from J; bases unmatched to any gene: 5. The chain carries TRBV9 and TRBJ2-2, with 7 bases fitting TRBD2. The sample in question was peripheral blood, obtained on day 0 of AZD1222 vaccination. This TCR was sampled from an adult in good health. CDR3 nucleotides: TGTGCCAGCAGCGTAGCCCCTAGCGGAGACACCGGGGAGCTGTTTTTT. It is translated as CASSVAPSGDTGELFF.